This T cell receptor beta chain is from a study of Graves' ophthalmopathy and Graves' hyperthyroidism (dated by TCRdb to 2016 to 2019). Regarding the research as a whole: Stable hyperthyroidism was defined as no progression to ophthalmopathy within 18 months of follow-up. TCR beta repertoire signatures were used to distinguish Graves' ophthalmopathy from Graves' hyperthyroidism and to predict progression to ophthalmopathy. In total, 120 to 150 blood samples were TCR-sequenced: some 40 ophthalmopathy, some 75 hyperthyroidism and about 17 hyperthyroidism-to-ophthalmopathy patients. To explore V-J signatures that separate ophthalmopathy from hyperthyroidism, a discovery set of 95 to 100 patients was enrolled, consisting of 43 with ophthalmopathy and roughly 57 with stable hyperthyroidism. The independent validation cohort included approximately 19 hyperthyroidism patients plus 17 patients who later progressed from hyperthyroidism to ophthalmopathy. In six or seven hyperthyroidism patients, the T-cell repertoires found in thyroid tissue were compared with those found in blood. Following sample collection, hyperthyroidism patients were given methimazole at a starting dose of 30 mg daily, and ophthalmopathy patients were given high-dose intravenous methylprednisolone.

TCR beta CDR3 regions were amplified from RNA transcripts for repertoire sequencing. HTBI primers and the Qiagen OneStep RT-PCR kit were used in a first-round RT-PCR, which was followed by a second-round multiplex PCR, size selection and purification. Libraries were sequenced on an Illumina HiSeq2000 using paired-end 100 bp reads. Regarding the original processing steps: Reads were processed with SOAPnuke, discarding reads with adapters, uncalled bases, mean Phred below 15, or no exact constant-primer or identifier match. COPE v1.2.5 was used to merge the high-quality paired reads. Each unique nucleotide sequence was defined as a clonotype, and clonotypes were aligned to IMGT TRB V, D and J references with MiTCR v1.1. Analysis was restricted to V-J combinations with a frequency above 0.0001, which covered roughly 99% of repertoires. For each V-J combination, a TCR clonal expansion and chaos score was defined as F50 clonal expansion divided by the chaos observed in the TCRdist matrix. Welch's t-statistics and random forest were used to reduce features to approximately 13 V-J combinations, which were fed into a naive Bayes classifier. Thyroid-blood repertoire similarity was quantified with the Morisita-Horn index. TCRdb passed the public sequencing reads through fastp at Q25 and MiXCR, retaining productive beta sequences. Each CDR3 protein appears once, grouped with its most common genes and DNA. What appears here as the V and J calls and clone size reflects TCRdb's work, not the paper's. Recorded for this sample are over a million distinct CDR3 sequences; around a third of them occurred a single time. The top ten clones comprise around 10% of the sample.

The table lists this clonotype with many counts. It has no known antigen specificity. No base quality values were provided; no much bigger clone lies one nucleotide off. Hyperthyroidism patients were newly diagnosed, were aged 18 to 65 years, and had a disease duration under 2 months. Patients were excluded if they had other autoimmune diseases, uncontrolled infections, pregnancy or lactation. Clinical symptoms, serum thyroxine, TRAb, thyroid ultrasound and orbital computed tomography formed the basis of the diagnosis. Trizol reagent was used to extract the total RNA, and its quality was then checked on an Agilent 2100 Bioanalyzer. As encoded in the germline V gene, CDR1 is SNHLY while CDR2 is FYNNEI. V is trimmed back by 5 bases and J by 7 bases, and the junction contains 14 bases that no gene match accounts for. From the cysteine through the phenylalanine, the CDR3 covers 17 amino acids. Only the CDR3 region is kept as DNA, spanning 51 bases read in frame from base 1.

What the research found in general, with its limitations: Sample size was not predetermined statistically, and investigators were not blinded to group allocation. In cross-validation, the 13-signature model distinguished ophthalmopathy from stable hyperthyroidism with around 90% sensitivity and approximately 81% specificity, while in the test set the corresponding values were about 80% and 75%. In validation, the model predicted ophthalmopathy progression with about 70% sensitivity and about 77% specificity; 12 predicted patients were CT-confirmed with GO in a median of about 6.2 months. Most expanded thyroid clonotypes with frequency above 0.001 were also detected in blood, suggesting blood repertoires may reflect the thyroid immune response.

Sample: peripheral blood or thyroid tissue (not recorded which). The V gene is TRBV2 and the J gene is TRBJ2-2; 9 bases in between match TRBD2. This sequence was found in an adult man with Graves' hyperthyroidism. Here the CDR3 is given as CASSPTSSGSPGGELFF. The sequence in DNA is TGTGCCAGCAGTCCGACCAGTAGCGGGAGTCCTGGCGGGGAGCTGTTTTTT.